Following are 16 T cell receptor beta chains from one sample sequenced in a study of spatial heterogeneity in lung cancer. Indicated time point: blood at routine non-recurrence follow-up after resection. TCRdb processed the 5' RACE reads anew with MiXCR; each CDR3 protein has one entry. The sample has about 47,000 distinct CDR3 sequences, about an eighth seen once. Sequencing was performed on PBMCs, taken at follow-up. The receptor source for this set is a male donor with early-stage non-small cell lung cancer.

This clonotype was counted between two and nine times. V gene TRBV20-1 combines with J gene TRBJ1-4; D unclear. The CDR3 contains 14 residues. CDR1 is DFQATT, CDR2 SNEGSKA, per germline (reference sequence). Deletions cut 0 bases from V and 0 bases from J, with 5 bases between. Here the CDR3 DNA reads TGCAGTGCTAGAGAGGCAGCAACTAATGAAAAACTGTTTTTT. This sequence encodes CSAREAATNEKLFF.

The DNA for the CDR3 is TGTGCCAGCAGCGTAACTAGCGGGAGGGAGACCCAGTACTTC. Its translation is CASSVTSGRETQYF. The chain links TRBV9 to TRBJ2-5, with 12 bases matching TRBD2. The germline V gene has CDR1 SGDLS and CDR2 YYNGEE. The CDR3 has 14 residues. Losses at the gene ends were 1 base for V and 5 bases for J; bases not matched to a gene: 0. Based on the CDR3 plus reference TRBV9 and TRBJ2-5, the full variable domain is DSGVTQTPKHLITATGQRVTLRCSPRSGDLSVYWYQQSLDQGLQFLIQYYNGEERAKGNILERFSAQQFPDLHSELNLSSLELGDSALYFCASSVTSGRETQYFGPGTRLLVL.

CDR3 residues: CASSFRARDSPLHF. CDR3 bases: TGTGCCAGCAGCTTTCGGGCACGGGATTCACCCCTCCACTTT. The chain carries TRBV7-3 and TRBJ1-6, with D uncertain. Trimming stripped 3 bases from V and 8 bases from J, with 11 bases between. The germline V gene has CDR1 SGHTA and CDR2 FQGTGA. The CDR3 contains 14 residues.

A few counts support this clonotype. The chain joins TRBV7-9 to TRBJ2-3, with D perhaps given as TRBD1 or TRBD2 (5 bases each). The V gene's germline CDR1 is SEHNR and CDR2 FQNEAQ (reference sequence). The CDR3 covers 12 residues. V was pared by 4 bases and J by 9 bases, with 11 bases between. This CDR3 is CASSSVGDTQYF. The CDR3 DNA sequence: TGTGCCAGCAGCTCAGTCGGGGACACGCAGTATTTT.

This clonotype was detected a few times. This rearrangement joins TRBV6-2 or TRBV6-3 to TRBJ2-5; D uncertain. The CDR3 loop spans 13 amino acids. Trimming took 2 bases from V and 5 from J, leaving 9 bases between them. Looked up from germline, CDR1 is MNHEY and CDR2 is SVGEGT. CDR3 amino acids: CASSYGSWETQYF. The CDR3 DNA reads TGTGCCAGCAGTTACGGGTCCTGGGAGACCCAGTACTTC.

In its sample, this clonotype was seen a few times. The chain employs TRBV29-1 and TRBJ1-2; weak D call: TRBD1 (5 bases). The CDR3 loop spans 12 amino acids. The ends were cut back, 5 bases at V and 4 bases at J, with 11 bases in the middle. CDR1 SQVTM and CDR2 ANQGSEA come from the germline V gene. The CDR3: CSVKRGGYGYTF. CDR3 in DNA: TGCAGCGTTAAACGGGGGGGCTATGGCTACACCTTC.

A few counts support this clonotype. The chain recombines TRBV20-1 with TRBJ1-1; the D gene is possibly TRBD1 (5 bases). Germline V gene sequence: CDR1 DFQATT, CDR2 SNEGSKA (reference sequence). The germline V and J ends were trimmed by 1 base and 1 base, with 13 bases remaining between them. This CDR3 contains 15 residues. DNA for the CDR3: TGCAGTGCTAGAGCTCTAGGGACGGCGAACACTGAAGCTTTCTTT. This encodes CSARALGTANTEAFF.

There are a few counts of this clonotype. The chain joins TRBV30 to TRBJ2-5; D not certain. The CDR3 has 13 residues. Germline loops: CDR1 GTSNPN, CDR2 SVGIG (reference sequence). Between the trimmed V and J ends, which lost 2 bases and 4 bases, there was a span of 11 bases. The CDR3 here is CAWSQGYGETQYF. DNA for the CDR3: TGTGCCTGGAGTCAAGGGTATGGAGAGACCCAGTACTTC.

Comment on this clonotype: A much larger clone lies one base from this, so it may be a read error. The rearrangement uses TRBV20-1 and TRBJ1-2; D gene unclear. V was trimmed by 5 bases and J by 1 base, leaving 14 bases between them. The CDR3 spans 14 residues. CDR1 is DFQATT, CDR2 SNEGSKA, per germline (reference sequence). CDR3 loop: CSAGPAGLNYGYTF. Here the CDR3 DNA reads TGCAGTGCTGGCCCCGCAGGCCTTAACTATGGCTACACCTTC.

V gene TRBV4-3 combines with J gene TRBJ2-2; D call uncertain. The CDR3 is made up of 16 amino acids. The V gene lost 1 base and the J gene lost 1 base, with 10 bases spanning the gap. The germline V gene encodes CDR1 LGHNA and CDR2 YSLEER. CDR3 residues: CASSQGRIVNTGELFF. The CDR3 DNA is TGCGCCAGCAGCCAAGGACGTATCGTGAACACCGGGGAGCTGTTTTTT.

The J gene is TRBJ2-1, the V gene TRBV7-9, with TRBD2 matching over 7 bases. The ends lost 5 bases at V and 5 bases at J; junction bases unmatched: 3. The V gene's germline CDR1 is SEHNR and CDR2 FQNEAQ (reference sequence). The CDR3 totals 13 residues. For the CDR3, the DNA is TGTGCCAGCAGCCGGGACTACCACAATGAGCAGTTCTTC. Encoded protein: CASSRDYHNEQFF.

This clonotype was observed at least ten times. This rearrangement joins TRBV20-1 to TRBJ2-2; tentatively, D is TRBD2 (5 bases). In germline, CDR1 is DFQATT, CDR2 SNEGSKA (reference sequence). The CDR3 runs 15 residues. Trimming took off 0 bases at V and 1 base at J, with 9 bases between the two ends. The CDR3 region is CSARDSRGNTGELFF. CDR3 bases: TGCAGTGCTAGAGATTCCCGGGGGAACACCGGGGAGCTGTTTTTT.

This clonotype appeared many times. The rearrangement links TRBV12-3 or TRBV12-4 to TRBJ2-3, with D hard to call. V was pared by 7 bases and J by 0 bases, with 11 bases between. This CDR3 is 14 amino acids long. In DNA, the CDR3 is TGTGCCAGCACACTCAGCACTAGCACAGATACGCAGTATTTT. It specifies CASTLSTSTDTQYF.

This clonotype was observed at least ten times. The chain carries TRBV4-3 and TRBJ2-3; 9 nucleotides match TRBD2. Germline assignment: CDR1 LGHNA and CDR2 YSLEER. This CDR3 has 15 amino acids. V trimming: 1 base; J trimming: 9 bases; junction bases outside the gene matches: 8. The chain's CDR3 is CASSQGDSGGTTQYF. The CDR3 DNA reads as TGCGCCAGCAGCCAAGGGGACAGCGGGGGGACCACGCAGTATTTT.

This clonotype appeared a few times. The V gene is TRBV18, the J gene TRBJ1-5; D not resolved. The germline V gene has CDR1 KGHSH and CDR2 LQKENI. There are 15 residues in the CDR3. V was pared by 3 bases and J by 2 bases, with 11 bases between. The CDR3 nucleotides read TGTGCCAGCTCACCCTCGGCTGGTGGCAATCAGCCCCAGCATTTT. Translated, it gives CASSPSAGGNQPQHF.

This clonotype has only a few counts. The chain couples TRBV20-1 to TRBJ2-3; 8 bases are shared with TRBD2. CDR1 is DFQATT and CDR2 is SNEGSKA in the germline V gene (reference sequence). CDR3 size: 13 residues. Trimming cost V 5 bases and J 5 bases; bases outside gene matches: 6. The CDR3 DNA follows: TGCAGTGCTTTGGGACTAGTGGTAGATACGCAGTATTTT. Residues: CSALGLVVDTQYF.